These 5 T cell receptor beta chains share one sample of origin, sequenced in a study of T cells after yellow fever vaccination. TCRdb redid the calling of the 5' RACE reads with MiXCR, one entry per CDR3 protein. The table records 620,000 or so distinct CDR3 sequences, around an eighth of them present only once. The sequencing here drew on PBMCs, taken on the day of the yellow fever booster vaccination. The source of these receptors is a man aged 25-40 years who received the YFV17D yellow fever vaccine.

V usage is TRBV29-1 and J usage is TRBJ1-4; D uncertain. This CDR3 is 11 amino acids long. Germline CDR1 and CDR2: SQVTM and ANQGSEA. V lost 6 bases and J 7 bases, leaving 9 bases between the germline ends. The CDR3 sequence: CSVAHGEKLFF. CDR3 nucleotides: TGCAGCGTCGCACACGGTGAAAAACTGTTTTTT.

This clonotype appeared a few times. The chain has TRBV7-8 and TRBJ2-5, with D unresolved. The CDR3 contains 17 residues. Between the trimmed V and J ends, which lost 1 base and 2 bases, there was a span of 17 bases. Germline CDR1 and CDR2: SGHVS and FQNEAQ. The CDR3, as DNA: TGTGCCAGCAGCTTAGGCGGATTAGCACTCAGTCAAGAGACCCAGTACTTC. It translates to CASSLGGLALSQETQYF.

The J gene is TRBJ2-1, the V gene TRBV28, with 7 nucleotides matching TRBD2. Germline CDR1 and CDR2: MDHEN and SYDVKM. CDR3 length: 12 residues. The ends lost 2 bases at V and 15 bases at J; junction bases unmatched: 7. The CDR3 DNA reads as TGTGCCAGCAGTTTAAAAGGGAGGGCCCCGTTCTTC. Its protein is CASSLKGRAPFF.

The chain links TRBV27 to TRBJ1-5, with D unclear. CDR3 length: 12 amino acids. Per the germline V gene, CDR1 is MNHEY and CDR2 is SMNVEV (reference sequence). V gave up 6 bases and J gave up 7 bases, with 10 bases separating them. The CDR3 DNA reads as TGTGCCAGCAGCTCGGGGTTGCAGCCCCAGCATTTT. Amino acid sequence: CASSSGLQPQHF.

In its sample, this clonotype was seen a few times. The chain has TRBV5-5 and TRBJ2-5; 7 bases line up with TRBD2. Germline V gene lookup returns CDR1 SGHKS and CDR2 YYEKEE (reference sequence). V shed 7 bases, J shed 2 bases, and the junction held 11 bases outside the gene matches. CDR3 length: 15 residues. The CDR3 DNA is TGTGCCAGCCAAATCCGGGCTAGCGGACAAGAGACCCAGTACTTC. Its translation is CASQIRASGQETQYF.